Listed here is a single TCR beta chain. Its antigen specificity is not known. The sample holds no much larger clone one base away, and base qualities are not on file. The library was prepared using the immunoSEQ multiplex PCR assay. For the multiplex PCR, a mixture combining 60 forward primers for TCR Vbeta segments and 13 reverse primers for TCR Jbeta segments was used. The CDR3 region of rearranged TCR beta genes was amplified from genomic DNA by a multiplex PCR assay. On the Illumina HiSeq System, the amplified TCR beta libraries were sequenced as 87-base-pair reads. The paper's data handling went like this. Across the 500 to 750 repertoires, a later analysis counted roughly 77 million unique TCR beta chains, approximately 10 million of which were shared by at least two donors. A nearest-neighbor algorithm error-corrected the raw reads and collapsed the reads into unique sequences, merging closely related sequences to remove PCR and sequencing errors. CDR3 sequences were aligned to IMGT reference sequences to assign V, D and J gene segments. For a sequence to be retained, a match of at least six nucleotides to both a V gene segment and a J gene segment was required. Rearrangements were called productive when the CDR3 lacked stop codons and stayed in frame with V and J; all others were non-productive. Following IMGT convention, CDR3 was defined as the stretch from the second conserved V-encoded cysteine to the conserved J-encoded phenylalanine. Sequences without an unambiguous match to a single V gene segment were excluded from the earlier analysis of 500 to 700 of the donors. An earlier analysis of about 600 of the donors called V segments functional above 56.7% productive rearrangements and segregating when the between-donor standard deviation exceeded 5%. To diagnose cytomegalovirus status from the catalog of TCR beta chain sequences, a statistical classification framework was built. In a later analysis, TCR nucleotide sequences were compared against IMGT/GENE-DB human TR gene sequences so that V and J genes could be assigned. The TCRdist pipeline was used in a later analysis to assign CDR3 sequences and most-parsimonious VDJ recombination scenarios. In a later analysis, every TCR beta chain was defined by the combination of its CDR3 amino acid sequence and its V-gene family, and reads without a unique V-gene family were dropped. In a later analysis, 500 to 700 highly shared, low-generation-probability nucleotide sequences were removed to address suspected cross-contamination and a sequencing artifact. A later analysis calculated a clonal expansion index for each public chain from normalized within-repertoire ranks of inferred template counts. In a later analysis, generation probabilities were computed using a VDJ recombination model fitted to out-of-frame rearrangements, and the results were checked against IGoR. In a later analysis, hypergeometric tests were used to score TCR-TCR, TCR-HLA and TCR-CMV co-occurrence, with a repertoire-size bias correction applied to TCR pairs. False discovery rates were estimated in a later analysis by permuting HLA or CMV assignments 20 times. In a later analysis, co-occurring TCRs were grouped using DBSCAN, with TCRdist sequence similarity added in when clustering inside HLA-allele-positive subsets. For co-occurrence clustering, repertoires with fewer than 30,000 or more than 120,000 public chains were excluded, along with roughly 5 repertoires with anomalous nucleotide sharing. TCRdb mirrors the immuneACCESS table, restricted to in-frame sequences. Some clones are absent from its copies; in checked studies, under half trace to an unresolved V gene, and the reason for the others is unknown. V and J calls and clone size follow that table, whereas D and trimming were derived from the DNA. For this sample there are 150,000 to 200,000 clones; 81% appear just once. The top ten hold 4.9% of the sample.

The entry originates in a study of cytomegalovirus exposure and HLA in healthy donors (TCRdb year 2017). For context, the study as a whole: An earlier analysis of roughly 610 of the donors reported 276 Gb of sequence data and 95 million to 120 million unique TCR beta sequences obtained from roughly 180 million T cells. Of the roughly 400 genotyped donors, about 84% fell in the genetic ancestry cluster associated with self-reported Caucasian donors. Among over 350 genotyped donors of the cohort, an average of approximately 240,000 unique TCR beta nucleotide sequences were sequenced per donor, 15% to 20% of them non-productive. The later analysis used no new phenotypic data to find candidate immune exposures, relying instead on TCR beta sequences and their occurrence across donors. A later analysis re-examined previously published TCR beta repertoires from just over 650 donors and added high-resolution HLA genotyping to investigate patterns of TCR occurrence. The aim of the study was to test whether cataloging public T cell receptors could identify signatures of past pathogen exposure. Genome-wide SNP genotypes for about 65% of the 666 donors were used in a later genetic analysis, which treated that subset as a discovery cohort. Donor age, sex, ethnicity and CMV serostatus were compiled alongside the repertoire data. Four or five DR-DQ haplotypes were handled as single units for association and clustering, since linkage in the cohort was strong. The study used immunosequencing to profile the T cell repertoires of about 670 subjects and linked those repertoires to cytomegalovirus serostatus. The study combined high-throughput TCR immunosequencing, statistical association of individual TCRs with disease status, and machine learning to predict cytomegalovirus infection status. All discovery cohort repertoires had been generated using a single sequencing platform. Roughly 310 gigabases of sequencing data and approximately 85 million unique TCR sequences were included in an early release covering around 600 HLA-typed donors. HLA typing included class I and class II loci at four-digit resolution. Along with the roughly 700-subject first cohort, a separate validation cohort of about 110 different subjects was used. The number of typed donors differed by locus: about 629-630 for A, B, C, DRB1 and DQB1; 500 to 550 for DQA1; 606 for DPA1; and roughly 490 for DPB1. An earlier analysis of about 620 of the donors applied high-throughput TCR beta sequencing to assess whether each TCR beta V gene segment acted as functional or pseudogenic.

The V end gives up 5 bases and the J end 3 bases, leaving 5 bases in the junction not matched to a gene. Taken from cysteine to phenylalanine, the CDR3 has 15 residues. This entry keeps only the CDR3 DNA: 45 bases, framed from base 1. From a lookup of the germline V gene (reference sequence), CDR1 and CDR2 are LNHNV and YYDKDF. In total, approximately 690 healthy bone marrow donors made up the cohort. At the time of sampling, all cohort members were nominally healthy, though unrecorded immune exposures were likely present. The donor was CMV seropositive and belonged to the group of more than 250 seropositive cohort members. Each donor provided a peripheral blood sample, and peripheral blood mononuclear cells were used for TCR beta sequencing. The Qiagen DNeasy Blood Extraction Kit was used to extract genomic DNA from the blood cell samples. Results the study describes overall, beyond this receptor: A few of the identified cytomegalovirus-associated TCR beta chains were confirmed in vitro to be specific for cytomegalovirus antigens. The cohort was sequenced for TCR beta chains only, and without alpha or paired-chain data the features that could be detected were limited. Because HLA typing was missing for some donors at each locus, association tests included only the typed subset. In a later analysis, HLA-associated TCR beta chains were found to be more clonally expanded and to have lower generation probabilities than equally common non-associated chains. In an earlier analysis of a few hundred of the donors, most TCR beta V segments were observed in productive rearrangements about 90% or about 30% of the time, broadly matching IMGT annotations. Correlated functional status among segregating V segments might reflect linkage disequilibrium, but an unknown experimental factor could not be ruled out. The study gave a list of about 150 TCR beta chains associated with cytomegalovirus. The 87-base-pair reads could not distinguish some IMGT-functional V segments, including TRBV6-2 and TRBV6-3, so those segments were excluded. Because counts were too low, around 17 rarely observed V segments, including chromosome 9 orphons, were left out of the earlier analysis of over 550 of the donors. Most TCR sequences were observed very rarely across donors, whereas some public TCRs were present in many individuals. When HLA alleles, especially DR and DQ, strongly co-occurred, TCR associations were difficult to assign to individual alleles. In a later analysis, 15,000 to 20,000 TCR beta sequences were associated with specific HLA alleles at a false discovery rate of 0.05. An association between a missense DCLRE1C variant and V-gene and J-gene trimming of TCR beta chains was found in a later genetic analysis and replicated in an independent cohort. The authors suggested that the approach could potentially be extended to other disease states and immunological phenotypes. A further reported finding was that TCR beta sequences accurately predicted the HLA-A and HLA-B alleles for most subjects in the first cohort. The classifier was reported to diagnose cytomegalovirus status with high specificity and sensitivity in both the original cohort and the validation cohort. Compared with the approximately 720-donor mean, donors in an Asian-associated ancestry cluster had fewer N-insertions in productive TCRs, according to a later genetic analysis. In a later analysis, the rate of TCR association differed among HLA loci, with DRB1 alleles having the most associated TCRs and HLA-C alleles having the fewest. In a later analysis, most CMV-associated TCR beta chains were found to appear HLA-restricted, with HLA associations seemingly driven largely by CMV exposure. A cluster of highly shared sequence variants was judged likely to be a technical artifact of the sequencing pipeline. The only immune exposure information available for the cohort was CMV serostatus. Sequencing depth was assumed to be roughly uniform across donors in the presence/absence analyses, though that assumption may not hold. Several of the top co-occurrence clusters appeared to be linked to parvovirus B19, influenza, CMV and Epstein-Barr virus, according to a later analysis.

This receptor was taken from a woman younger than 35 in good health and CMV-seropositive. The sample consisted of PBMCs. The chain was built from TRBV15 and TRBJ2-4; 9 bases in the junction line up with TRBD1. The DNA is TGTGCCACCAGCCGGGACAGGGATAGCAAAAACATTCAGTACTTC. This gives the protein CATSRDRDSKNIQYF.